This is a list of T cell receptor beta chains from one sample in a study of T cells in Graves' hyperthyroidism and ophthalmopathy. TCRdb fed the multiplex PCR reads into MiXCR, producing one record per CDR3 protein. The sample yields over 300,000 distinct CDR3 sequences, approximately 14% seen once. The sample consisted of blood. The receptors shown here come from an older woman with Graves' hyperthyroidism. CDR3s include the opening cysteine and the closing phenylalanine or tryptophan. D genes are given only for firm matches. Where a row states a size, it is once, few, many or the class of an expanded clone; other rows omit it.

V	size	J	D	CDR3	DNA
TRBV2	many	TRBJ2-1	TRBD2	CASSGGTRGLNEQFF	TGTGCCAGCAGTGGCGGGACTAGAGGCCTCAATGAGCAGTTCTTC
TRBV11-2	many	TRBJ2-7	TRBD2	CASSTTSGRIYEQYF	TGTGCCAGCAGCACCACTAGCGGGAGGATCTACGAGCAGTACTTC
TRBV2	many	TRBJ2-2	TRBD1	CASSVTGDGELFF	TGTGCCAGCAGTGTGACAGGGGACGGGGAGCTGTTTTTT
TRBV11-3	many	TRBJ2-7	.	CASSLEWGDGSYEQYF	TGTGCCAGCAGCTTAGAATGGGGAGACGGATCCTACGAGCAGTACTTC
TRBV10-3	many	TRBJ2-7	.	CAISGGPIGSYEQYF	TGTGCCATCAGTGGGGGACCGATTGGCTCCTACGAGCAGTACTTC
TRBV20-1	many	TRBJ2-7	.	CSARAIQGTHLDYEQYF	TGCAGTGCTAGAGCCATACAGGGGACTCATCTGGACTACGAGCAGTACTTC
TRBV2	many	TRBJ2-2	.	CASSEYQGLVSGELFF	TGTGCCAGCAGTGAATATCAGGGATTAGTCTCCGGGGAGCTGTTTTTT
TRBV19	.	TRBJ1-5	.	CASSIEGWGNQPQHF	TGTGCCAGTAGTATAGAGGGGTGGGGCAATCAGCCCCAGCATTTT
TRBV11-2	many	TRBJ2-5	TRBD1	CASSLGTAAQETQYF	TGTGCCAGCAGCCTCGGGACAGCCGCTCAAGAGACCCAGTACTTC
TRBV5-1	many	TRBJ2-7	TRBD1	CASSLLWDSSYEQYF	TGCGCCAGCAGCTTGTTGTGGGACAGTTCCTACGAGCAGTACTTC
TRBV29-1	many	TRBJ1-5	.	CSVQEGNQPQHF	TGCAGCGTTCAGGAGGGCAATCAGCCCCAGCATTTT
TRBV7-9	many	TRBJ1-4	.	CAISEGDEKLFF	TGTGCCATCTCGGAGGGTGACGAAAAACTGTTTTTT
TRBV7-9	many	TRBJ1-1	.	CASSHPFTEAFF	TGTGCCAGCAGCCACCCGTTTACTGAAGCTTTCTTT
TRBV20-1	many	TRBJ2-2	TRBD1	CSALILRQGDAGELFF	TGCAGTGCTCTCATCCTCCGACAGGGGGATGCCGGGGAGCTGTTTTTT
TRBV7-6	many	TRBJ2-3	TRBD1	CASSSKQGARTDTQYF	TGTGCCAGCAGCTCCAAACAGGGGGCGCGGACAGATACGCAGTATTTT
TRBV6-1	many	TRBJ2-3	TRBD2	CASKASGSDTQYF	TGTGCCAGCAAAGCTAGCGGGAGTGATACGCAGTATTTT
TRBV3-1	.	TRBJ1-2	.	CASSQQGRVYGYTF	TGTGCCAGCAGCCAGCAGGGTCGTGTCTATGGCTACACCTTC
TRBV20-1	few	TRBJ2-7	TRBD1	CSARRTGDYEQYF	TGCAGTGCTAGAAGGACAGGGGACTACGAGCAGTACTTC
TRBV11-3	.	TRBJ2-7	TRBD1	CASSIQQGSGYEQYF	TGTGCCAGCAGCATCCAACAGGGGTCTGGCTACGAGCAGTACTTC
TRBV15	many	TRBJ1-1	.	CATSGGNRFVRNTEAFF	TGTGCCACCAGCGGGGGAAACAGGTTCGTGAGGAACACTGAAGCTTTCTTT
TRBV28	.	TRBJ2-7	.	CASSLSPAYEQYF	TGTGCCAGCAGTTTATCCCCCGCCTACGAGCAGTACTTC
TRBV20-1	many	TRBJ1-2	.	CSARLTRTREGYTF	TGCAGTGCTAGACTGACTAGGACGCGGGAGGGCTACACCTTC
TRBV5-5	.	TRBJ1-4	.	CASSLGSTGNNEKLFF	TGTGCCAGCAGCTTGGGGTCGACGGGGAATAATGAAAAACTGTTTTTT
TRBV19	many	TRBJ1-1	.	CASSPEDGRMNTEAFF	TGTGCCAGTAGTCCAGAGGACGGAAGGATGAACACTGAAGCTTTCTTT
TRBV12-3/TRBV12-4	many	TRBJ2-1	TRBD1	CASSLTGGGFYNEQFF	TGTGCCAGCAGTCTGACAGGGGGAGGCTTCTACAATGAGCAGTTCTTC
TRBV12-3/TRBV12-4	many	TRBJ1-6	.	CASKTRDTSYNSPLHF	TGTGCCAGCAAGACCCGGGACACCTCCTATAATTCACCCCTCCACTTT
TRBV5-6	.	TRBJ2-3	.	CASARADTQYF	TGTGCCAGCGCCCGGGCAGATACGCAGTATTTT
TRBV28	many	TRBJ2-1	TRBD2	CASSLLASGRKDNEQFF	TGTGCCAGCAGTTTATTAGCTAGCGGGAGGAAAGACAATGAGCAGTTCTTC
TRBV28	few	TRBJ1-1	.	CASMVGPNTEAFF	TGTGCCAGCATGGTGGGGCCGAACACTGAAGCTTTCTTT
TRBV20-1	few	TRBJ2-7	.	CSARGVIGEIEQYF	TGCAGTGCTAGAGGAGTAATAGGGGAGATCGAGCAGTACTTC
TRBV10-3	few	TRBJ2-6	.	CAISESPEAVSGANVLTF	TGTGCCATCAGTGAGTCCCCAGAGGCAGTTTCTGGGGCCAACGTCCTGACTTTC
TRBV30	many	TRBJ1-2	.	CAWSVPGRGYTF	TGTGCCTGGAGTGTACCTGGCAGAGGCTACACCTTC
TRBV5-1	many	TRBJ2-3	TRBD2	CASSSPWTSGRTDTQYF	TGCGCCAGCAGCTCCCCATGGACTAGCGGGAGAACAGATACGCAGTATTTT
TRBV5-1	many	TRBJ2-1	TRBD1	CASSADRVDEQFF	TGCGCCAGCAGCGCAGACAGGGTCGATGAGCAGTTCTTC
TRBV5-4	few	TRBJ2-5	.	CASSHLGSGSYQETQYF	TGTGCCAGCAGCCACTTGGGGTCCGGATCTTATCAAGAGACCCAGTACTTC
TRBV20-1	many	TRBJ2-7	TRBD2	CSAITQGAAGTYEQYF	TGCAGTGCTATAACCCAGGGAGCAGCGGGAACCTACGAGCAGTACTTC
TRBV12-3/TRBV12-4	many	TRBJ2-3	TRBD2	CASSPGGPTDTQYF	TGTGCCAGCAGTCCGGGGGGACCGACAGATACGCAGTATTTT
TRBV11-2	many	TRBJ1-1	.	CASSSQLNTEAFF	TGTGCCAGCAGCTCCCAGCTGAACACTGAAGCTTTCTTT
TRBV3-1	many	TRBJ2-1	TRBD2	CASSQTLAGYNEQFF	TGTGCCAGCAGCCAAACACTAGCGGGATACAATGAGCAGTTCTTC
TRBV20-1	few	TRBJ2-7	TRBD2	CSARDLAGGRNEQYF	TGCAGTGCTAGAGATCTAGCGGGAGGCCGCAACGAGCAGTACTTC
TRBV19	.	TRBJ1-1	.	CASSKGATPDTEAFF	TGTGCCAGTAGTAAAGGGGCAACTCCCGACACTGAAGCTTTCTTT
TRBV2	many	TRBJ2-2	TRBD2	CASGTSVLAGELFF	TGTGCCAGCGGGACTAGCGTACTGGCCGGGGAGCTGTTTTTT
TRBV19	few	TRBJ2-7	.	CASSPGSLTWYEQYF	TGTGCCAGCAGCCCCGGGTCCCTGACTTGGTACGAGCAGTACTTC
TRBV20-1	few	TRBJ1-2	.	CSAGEGQNYGYTF	TGCAGTGCGGGGGAGGGCCAAAACTATGGCTACACCTTC
TRBV29-1	.	TRBJ2-1	.	CSVVISVELFF	TGCAGCGTTGTAATCTCGGTTGAGCTGTTCTTC
TRBV12-3/TRBV12-4	many	TRBJ1-1	.	CASSFYHMNTEAFF	TGTGCCAGCAGCTTCTATCACATGAACACTGAAGCTTTCTTT
TRBV2	.	TRBJ2-6	.	CASSWGTGANVLTF	TGTGCCAGCAGTTGGGGGACTGGGGCCAACGTCCTGACTTTC
TRBV12-3/TRBV12-4	many	TRBJ1-2	.	CASSLGIWRGYGYTF	TGTGCCAGCAGTTTAGGCATATGGAGGGGCTATGGCTACACCTTC
TRBV18	.	TRBJ2-5	TRBD2	CASSPRFAGGPETQYF	TGTGCCAGCTCACCACGGTTCGCGGGAGGGCCAGAGACCCAGTACTTC
TRBV5-4	.	TRBJ1-2	.	CASSLVGGEETF	TGTGCCAGCAGCTTGGTCGGAGGAGAAGAAACCTTC
TRBV4-1	few	TRBJ2-1	.	CASSQDGPAYNEQFF	TGCGCCAGCAGCCAAGATGGCCCAGCCTACAATGAGCAGTTCTTC
TRBV10-1	many	TRBJ1-1	.	CASSGSGAYTEAFF	TGCGCCAGCAGTGGGTCAGGGGCATACACTGAAGCTTTCTTT
TRBV5-6	many	TRBJ2-1	.	CASSLVSGYNEQFF	TGTGCCAGCAGCTTGGTTAGCGGATACAATGAGCAGTTCTTC
TRBV20-1	many	TRBJ2-5	.	CSARAPGTQETQYF	TGCAGTGCTAGAGCCCCCGGCACTCAAGAGACCCAGTACTTC